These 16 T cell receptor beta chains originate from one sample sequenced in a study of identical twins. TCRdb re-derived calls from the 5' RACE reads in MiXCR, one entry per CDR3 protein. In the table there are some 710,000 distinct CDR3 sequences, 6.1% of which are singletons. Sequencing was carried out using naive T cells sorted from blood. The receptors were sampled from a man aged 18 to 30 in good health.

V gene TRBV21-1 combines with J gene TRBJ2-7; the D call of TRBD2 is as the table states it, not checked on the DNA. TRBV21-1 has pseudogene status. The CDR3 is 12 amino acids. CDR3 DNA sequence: TGTGCCACCAAGGGCCATTCTTACGAGCAGTACTTC. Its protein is CATKGHSYEQYF.

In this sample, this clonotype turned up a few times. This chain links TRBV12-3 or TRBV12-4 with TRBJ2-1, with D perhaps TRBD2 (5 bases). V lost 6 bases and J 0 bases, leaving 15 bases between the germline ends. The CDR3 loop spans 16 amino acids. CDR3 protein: CASRQLRTASYNEQFF. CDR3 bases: TGTGCCAGCAGACAACTGAGGACTGCCTCCTACAATGAGCAGTTCTTC.

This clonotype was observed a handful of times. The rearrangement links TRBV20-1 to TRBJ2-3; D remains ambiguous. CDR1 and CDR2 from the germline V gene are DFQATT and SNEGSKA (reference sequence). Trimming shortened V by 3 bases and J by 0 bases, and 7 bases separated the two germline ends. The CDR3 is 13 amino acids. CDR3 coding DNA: TGCAGTGCTAGTTGGGAAAGCACAGATACGCAGTATTTT. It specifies CSASWESTDTQYF.

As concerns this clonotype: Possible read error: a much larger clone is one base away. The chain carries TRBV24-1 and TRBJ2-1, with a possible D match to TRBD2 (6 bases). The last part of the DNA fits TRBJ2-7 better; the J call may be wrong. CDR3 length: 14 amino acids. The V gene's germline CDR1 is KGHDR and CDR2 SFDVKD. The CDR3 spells CATSDLTSLDEQYF. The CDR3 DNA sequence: TGTGCCACCAGTGATTTGACTAGCTTGGATGAGCAGTACTTC.

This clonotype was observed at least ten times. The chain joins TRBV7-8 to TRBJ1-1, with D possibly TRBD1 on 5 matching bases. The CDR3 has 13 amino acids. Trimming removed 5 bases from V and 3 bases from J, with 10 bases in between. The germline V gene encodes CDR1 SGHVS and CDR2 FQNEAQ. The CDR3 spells CASSGVRDTEAFF. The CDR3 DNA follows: TGTGCCAGCAGCGGAGTCAGGGACACTGAAGCTTTCTTT.

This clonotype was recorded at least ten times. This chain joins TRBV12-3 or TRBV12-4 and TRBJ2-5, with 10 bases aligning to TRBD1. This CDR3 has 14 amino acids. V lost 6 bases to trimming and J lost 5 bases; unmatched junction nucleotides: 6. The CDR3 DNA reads TGTGCCAGCAGCCAGACAGGGGGCGCGGAGACCCAGTACTTC. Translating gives CASSQTGGAETQYF.

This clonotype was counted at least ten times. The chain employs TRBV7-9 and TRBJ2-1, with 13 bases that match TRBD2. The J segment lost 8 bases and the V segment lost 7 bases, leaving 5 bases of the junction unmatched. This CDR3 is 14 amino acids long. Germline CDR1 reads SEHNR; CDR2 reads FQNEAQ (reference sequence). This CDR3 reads CASKRTSGSHEQFF. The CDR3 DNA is TGTGCCAGCAAGAGGACTAGCGGGAGTCATGAGCAGTTCTTC.

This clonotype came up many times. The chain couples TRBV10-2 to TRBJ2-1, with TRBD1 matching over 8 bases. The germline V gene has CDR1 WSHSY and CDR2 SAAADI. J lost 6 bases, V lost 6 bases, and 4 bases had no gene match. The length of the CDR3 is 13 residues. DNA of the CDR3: TGCGCCAGCAGGACTACAGGGGGCAATGAGCAGTTCTTC. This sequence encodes CASRTTGGNEQFF.

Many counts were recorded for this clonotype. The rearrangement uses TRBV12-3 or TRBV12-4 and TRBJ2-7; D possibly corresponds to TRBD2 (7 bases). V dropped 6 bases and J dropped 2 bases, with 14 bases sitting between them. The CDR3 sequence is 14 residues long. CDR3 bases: TGTGCCAGCAGGCAAGGGGGGGGGACCTACGAGCAGTACTTC. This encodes CASRQGGGTYEQYF.

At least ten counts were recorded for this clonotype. In nucleotides, the CDR3 is TGTGCCAGCCAACTAATGTCTCTTAACACCGGGGAGCTGTTTTTT. It translates to CASQLMSLNTGELFF. The chain carries TRBV6-1 and TRBJ2-2; no reliable D call. Germline V gene lookup returns CDR1 MNHNS and CDR2 SASEGT. The CDR3 is 15 amino acids. Trimming removed 8 bases at V and 2 bases at J, with 15 bases between.

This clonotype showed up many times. CDR3 nucleotide sequence: TGTGCCAGCAGCTTGGTGAAGTTAAGTTCCTACAATGAGCAGTTCTTC. Its translation: CASSLVKLSSYNEQFF. The chain links TRBV5-6 to TRBJ2-1; D gene uncertain. The CDR3 sequence is 16 residues long. V lost 0 bases and J 1 base, leaving 11 bases between the germline ends. Germline V gene data show CDR1 as SGHDT and CDR2 as YYEEEE. Using reference TRBV5-6 and TRBJ2-1 for the parts outside the CDR3, the full variable domain is DAGVTQSPTHLIKTRGQQVTLRCSPKSGHDTVSWYQQALGQGPQFIFQYYEEEERQRGNFPDRFSGHQFPNYSSELNVNALLLGDSALYLCASSLVKLSSYNEQFFGPGTRLTVL.

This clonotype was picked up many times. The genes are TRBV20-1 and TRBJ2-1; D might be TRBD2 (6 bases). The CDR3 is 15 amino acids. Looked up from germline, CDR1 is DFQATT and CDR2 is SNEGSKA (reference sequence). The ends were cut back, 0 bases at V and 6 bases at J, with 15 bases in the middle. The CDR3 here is CSARDSGGNPNEQFF. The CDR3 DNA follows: TGCAGTGCTAGAGATAGTGGCGGGAACCCCAATGAGCAGTTCTTC.

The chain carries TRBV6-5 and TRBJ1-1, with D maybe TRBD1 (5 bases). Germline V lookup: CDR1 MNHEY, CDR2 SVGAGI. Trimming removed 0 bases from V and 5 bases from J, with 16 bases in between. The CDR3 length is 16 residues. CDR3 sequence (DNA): TGTGCCAGCAGTTACTCGCCGTGGGGCGCGGGGACTGAAGCTTTCTTT. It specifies CASSYSPWGAGTEAFF.

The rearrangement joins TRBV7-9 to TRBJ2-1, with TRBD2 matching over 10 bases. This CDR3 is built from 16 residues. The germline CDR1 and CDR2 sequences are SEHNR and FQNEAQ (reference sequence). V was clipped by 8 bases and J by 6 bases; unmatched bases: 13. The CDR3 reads CASQPSGGYKTNEQFF. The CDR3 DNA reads TGTGCCAGCCAACCTAGCGGGGGCTACAAGACCAATGAGCAGTTCTTC.

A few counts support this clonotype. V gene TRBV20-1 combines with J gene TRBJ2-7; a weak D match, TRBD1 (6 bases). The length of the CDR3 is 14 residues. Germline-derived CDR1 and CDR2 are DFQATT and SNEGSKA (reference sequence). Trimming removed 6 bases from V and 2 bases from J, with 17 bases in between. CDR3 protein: CSAKHSRDTYEQYF. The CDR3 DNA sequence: TGCAGTGCAAAACACTCCCGGGACACCTACGAGCAGTACTTC.

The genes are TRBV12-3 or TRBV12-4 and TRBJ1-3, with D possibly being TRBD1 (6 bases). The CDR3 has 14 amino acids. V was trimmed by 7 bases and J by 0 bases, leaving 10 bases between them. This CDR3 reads CASNPDSSGNTIYF. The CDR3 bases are TGTGCCAGCAATCCGGACAGCTCTGGAAACACCATATATTTT.